This TCR beta chain derives from a study of CD8 T cell repertoires and HIV-1 epitope variants. Study context: Twenty-five autologous and known Gag and Nef epitope variant peptides each stimulated T cells separately. Controls were a CMV, EBV and flu peptide pool, Ebola AY9 negative control, and no-peptide well. T cells were cultured for roughly ten days with cytokines added on days 3 and 7.

Generated by immunoSEQ multiplex PCR, the TCRdb table keeps only in-frame clones and is missing some. This sample has approximately 90,000 clones, with 60% to 80% found just once. The CDR3 runs 16 residues. V lost 2 bases, J lost 2 bases, and 10 bases lay in between. Germline V lookup: CDR1 SGHTA, CDR2 FQGNSA. The sample taken for sequencing was uncultured baseline CD8+ T cells from peripheral blood mononuclear cells (PBMCs). V and J are TRBV7-2 and TRBJ1-6; D might be TRBD1 (5 bases). The receptor comes from a male donor with HIV. The CDR3 DNA follows: TGTGCCAGCAGCTTACCTCAGGACACCTATAATTCACCCCTCCACTTT. It encodes CASSLPQDTYNSPLHF.